The present entry profiles one T cell receptor (beta chain) with its context. This sample was included in a study of blood T cell repertoires in COVID-19. TCRdb's copy holds only in-frame clones and misses some; the assay was immunoSEQ multiplex PCR. The table lists about 330,000 clones, about 82% of them singletons. The sample comprised peripheral blood. The sequence came from a woman in her 50s with acute or convalescent COVID-19.

Here the CDR3 reads CASSSPIAGTYEQYF. In DNA form, the CDR3 reads TGTGCCAGTAGTAGCCCAATAGCGGGTACCTACGAGCAGTACTTC. The chain joins TRBV19 to TRBJ2-7; 7 bases are shared with TRBD2. V was pared by 4 bases and J by 2 bases, with 8 bases of the junction left unmatched. The CDR3 is made up of 15 amino acids. In germline, CDR1 is LNHDA, CDR2 SQIVND (reference sequence). The full variable domain, completed using reference TRBV19 and TRBJ2-7, is DGGITQSPKYLFRKEGQNVTLSCEQNLNHDAMYWYRQDPGQGLRLIYYSQIVNDFQKGDIAEGYSVSREKKESFPLTVTSAQKNPTAFYLCASSSPIAGTYEQYFGPGTRLTVT.